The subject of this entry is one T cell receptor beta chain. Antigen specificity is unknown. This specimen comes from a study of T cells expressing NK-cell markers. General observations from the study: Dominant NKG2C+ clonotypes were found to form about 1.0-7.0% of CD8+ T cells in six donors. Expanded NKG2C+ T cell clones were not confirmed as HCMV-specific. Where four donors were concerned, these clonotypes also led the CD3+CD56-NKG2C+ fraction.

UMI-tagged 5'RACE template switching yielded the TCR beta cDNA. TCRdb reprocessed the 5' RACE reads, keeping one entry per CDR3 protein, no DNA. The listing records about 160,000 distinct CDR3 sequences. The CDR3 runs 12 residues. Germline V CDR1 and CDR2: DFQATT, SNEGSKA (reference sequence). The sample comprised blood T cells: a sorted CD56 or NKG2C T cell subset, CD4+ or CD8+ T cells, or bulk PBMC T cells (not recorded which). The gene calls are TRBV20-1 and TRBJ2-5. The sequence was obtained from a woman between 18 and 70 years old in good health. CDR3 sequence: CSASNWQETQYF.